Detailed here is one T cell receptor beta chain. Its antigen is still unknown. Germline-derived CDR1 and CDR2 are MNHEY and SVGEGT. The ends were cut back, 2 bases at V and 3 bases at J, with 10 bases in the middle. The CDR3 is made up of 14 amino acids. The sample belongs to a study of T cell responses to AZD1222 COVID-19 vaccine. Broader study findings: Spike-wide vaccine-associated CD4 TCRs dominated at 160-218 and 743-854.

Only in-frame clones appear in the TCRdb table, and some are missing; sequencing was by immunoSEQ multiplex PCR. The sample records approximately 82,000 clones, roughly nine tenths being singletons. The chain employs TRBV6-2 or TRBV6-3 and TRBJ1-2, with TRBD1 as a possible D gene (5 bases). This sequence was found in an adult in good health. Specimen: peripheral blood, collected on day 0 of AZD1222 vaccination. CDR3 sequence: CASSYAGTDYGYTF. In DNA form, the CDR3 reads TGTGCCAGCAGTTACGCAGGGACGGACTATGGCTACACCTTC.